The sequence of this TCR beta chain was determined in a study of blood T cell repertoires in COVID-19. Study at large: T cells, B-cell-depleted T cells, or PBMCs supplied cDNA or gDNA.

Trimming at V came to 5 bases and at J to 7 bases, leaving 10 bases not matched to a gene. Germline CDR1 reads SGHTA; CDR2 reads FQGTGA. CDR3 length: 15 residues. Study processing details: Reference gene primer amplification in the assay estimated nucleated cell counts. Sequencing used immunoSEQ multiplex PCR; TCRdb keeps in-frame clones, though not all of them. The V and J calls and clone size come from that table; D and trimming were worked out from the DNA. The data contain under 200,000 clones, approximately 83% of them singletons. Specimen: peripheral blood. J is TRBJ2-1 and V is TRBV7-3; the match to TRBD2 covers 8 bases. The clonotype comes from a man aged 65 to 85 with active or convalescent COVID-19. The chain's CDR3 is CASSPRGGVINEQFF. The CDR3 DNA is TGTGCCAGCAGCCCCCGGGGGGGAGTGATAAATGAGCAGTTCTTC.